This record looks at one T cell receptor beta chain sequence and its context. Its matching antigen is unknown. Produced via immunoSEQ multiplex PCR; TCRdb's table is partial and in-frame only. The sample consists of 50,000 to 65,000 clones, roughly two thirds of them appearing once. CDR1 and CDR2 from the germline V gene are GTSNPN and SVGIG (reference sequence). With 1 base clipped from V and 4 bases from J, the junction kept 4 bases outside the gene matches. The CDR3 consists of 15 residues. Time point described: week 47, end of study. Each dose delivered 300 ug of mutant IDH1 20-mer peptide subcutaneously with imiquimod. The data belong to a study of a mutant IDH1 vaccine in newly diagnosed glioma.

The sequence came from a man aged 35-49 years with glioma. Some clones in this sample may be carry-over from other donors' samples. Sequences were derived from peripheral blood mononuclear cells (PBMCs), sampled from a glioma patient whose treatment included an IDH1 peptide vaccine. This chain connects TRBV30 to TRBJ1-4; the match to TRBD1 covers 9 bases. As DNA, the CDR3 is TGTGCCTGGAGTGCTACAGGGGGCAGTAATGAAAAACTGTTTTTT. Protein sequence: CAWSATGGSNEKLFF. Full variable domain (rest looked up from reference TRBV30 and TRBJ1-4): SQTIHQWPATLVQPVGSPLSLECTVEGTSNPNLYWYRQAAGRGLQLLFYSVGIGQISSEVPQNLSASRPQDRQFILSSKKLLLSDSGFYLCAWSATGGSNEKLFFGSGTQLSVL.